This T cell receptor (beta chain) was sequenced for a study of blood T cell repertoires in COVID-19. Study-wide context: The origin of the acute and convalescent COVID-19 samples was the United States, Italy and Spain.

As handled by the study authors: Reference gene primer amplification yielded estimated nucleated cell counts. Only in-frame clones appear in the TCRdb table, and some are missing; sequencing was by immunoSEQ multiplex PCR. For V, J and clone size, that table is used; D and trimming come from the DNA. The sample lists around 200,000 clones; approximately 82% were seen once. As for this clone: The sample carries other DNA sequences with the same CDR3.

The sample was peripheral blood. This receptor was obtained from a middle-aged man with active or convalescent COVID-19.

CDR3 sequence: CASSPDSNYGYTF. The CDR3 nucleotides read TGTGCCAGCTCACCTGACAGCAACTATGGCTACACCTTC. The J gene is TRBJ1-2, the V gene TRBV18; D might be TRBD1 (5 bases). CDR3 length: 13 amino acids. Germline CDR1 KGHSH, CDR2 LQKENI. Trimming pared 3 bases from V and 2 bases from J, leaving 7 bases between.